The clone carrying this TCR beta chain was observed many times. Antigen: not known. The V end lost 4 bases, the J end lost 0 bases, and 16 bases lay between the germline ends. The CDR3 is 17 residues long. Germline values: CDR1 MNHNS, CDR2 SASEGT. A universal primer site arose from template switching, and cDNA bore unique molecular identifiers. TCRdb re-called the 5' RACE reads through MiXCR, storing one row per CDR3 protein. Of about 150,000 distinct CDR3 sequences listed, 3.5% were seen once; the top ten hold about 7.8%. The data derive from a study of identical twins. Findings and limits, study-wide: Within monozygotic twins, out-of-frame TCR alpha sharing was underestimated by the models. Invariant MAIT and iNKT cells could partly confound zero-insertion analyses.

The V gene is TRBV6-1, the J gene TRBJ2-4, with a weak D call TRBD2 (5 bases). This sequence originates from a man younger than 35 in good health. Sample: memory T cells sorted from blood. The CDR3 region has the DNA TGTGCCAGCAGTGGCCGCCGTTGGGAGCTAGCCAAAAACATTCAGTACTTC. As protein: CASSGRRWELAKNIQYF.